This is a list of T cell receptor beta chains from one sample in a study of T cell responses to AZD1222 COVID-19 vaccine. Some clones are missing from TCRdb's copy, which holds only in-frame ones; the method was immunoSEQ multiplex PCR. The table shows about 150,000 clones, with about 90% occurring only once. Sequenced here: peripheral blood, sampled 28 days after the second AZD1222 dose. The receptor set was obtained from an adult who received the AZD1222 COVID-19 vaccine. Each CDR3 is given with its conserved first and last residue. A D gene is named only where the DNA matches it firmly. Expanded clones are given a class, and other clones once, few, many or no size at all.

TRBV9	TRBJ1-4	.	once	CASSAGTHSEKLFF
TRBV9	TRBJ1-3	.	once	CASSVAGAGALGNTIYF
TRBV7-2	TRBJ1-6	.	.	CASRMSGQYNSPLHF
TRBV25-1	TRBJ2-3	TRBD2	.	CASSESRLAGALDTQYF
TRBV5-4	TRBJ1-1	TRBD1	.	CASRPPQGSDTEAFF
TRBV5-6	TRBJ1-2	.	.	CASSSFEWGSTF
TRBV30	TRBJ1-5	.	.	CAWSVGEPQHF
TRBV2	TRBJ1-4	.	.	CASRVTGNEKLFF
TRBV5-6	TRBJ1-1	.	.	CASSLPGAYTEAFF
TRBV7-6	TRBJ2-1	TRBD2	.	CASSSRQGGGGPHEQFF
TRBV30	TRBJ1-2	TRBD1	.	CACQGQHYGYTF
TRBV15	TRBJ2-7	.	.	CATSAASPDSSYEQYF
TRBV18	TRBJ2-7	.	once	CASSPRQDSYEQYF
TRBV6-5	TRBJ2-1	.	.	CASSYSGGVGNEQFF
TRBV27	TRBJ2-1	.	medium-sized	CASSLSRRNEQFF
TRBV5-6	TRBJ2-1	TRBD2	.	CASSRTSGGYLDEQFF
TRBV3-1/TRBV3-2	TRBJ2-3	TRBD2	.	CASSQDLGGGPSDTQYF
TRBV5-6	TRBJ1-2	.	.	CASSLATDSSYGYTF
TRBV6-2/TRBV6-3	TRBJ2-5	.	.	CASSYSGTPGTQYF
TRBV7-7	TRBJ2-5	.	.	CASSSFAGPFETQYF
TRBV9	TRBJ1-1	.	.	CASSVEGPLNRVAEAFF
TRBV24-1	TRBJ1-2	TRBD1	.	CATSRQGVGGYTF
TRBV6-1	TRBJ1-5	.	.	CASSERGFTSQPQHF
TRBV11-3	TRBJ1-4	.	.	CASSLHSNEKLFF
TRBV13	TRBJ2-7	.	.	CASSPTGGGTAEEQYF
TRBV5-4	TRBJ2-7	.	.	CASSPRDKIEQYF
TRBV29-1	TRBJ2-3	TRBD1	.	CSGGQGDTQYF
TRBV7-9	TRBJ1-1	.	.	CASTFLGGTNTEAFF
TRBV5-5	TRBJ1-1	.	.	CASSFSGHQNTEAFF
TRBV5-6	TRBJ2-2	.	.	CASSLEGTATGELFF
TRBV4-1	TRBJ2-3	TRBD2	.	CASSQDPPGGTDTQYF